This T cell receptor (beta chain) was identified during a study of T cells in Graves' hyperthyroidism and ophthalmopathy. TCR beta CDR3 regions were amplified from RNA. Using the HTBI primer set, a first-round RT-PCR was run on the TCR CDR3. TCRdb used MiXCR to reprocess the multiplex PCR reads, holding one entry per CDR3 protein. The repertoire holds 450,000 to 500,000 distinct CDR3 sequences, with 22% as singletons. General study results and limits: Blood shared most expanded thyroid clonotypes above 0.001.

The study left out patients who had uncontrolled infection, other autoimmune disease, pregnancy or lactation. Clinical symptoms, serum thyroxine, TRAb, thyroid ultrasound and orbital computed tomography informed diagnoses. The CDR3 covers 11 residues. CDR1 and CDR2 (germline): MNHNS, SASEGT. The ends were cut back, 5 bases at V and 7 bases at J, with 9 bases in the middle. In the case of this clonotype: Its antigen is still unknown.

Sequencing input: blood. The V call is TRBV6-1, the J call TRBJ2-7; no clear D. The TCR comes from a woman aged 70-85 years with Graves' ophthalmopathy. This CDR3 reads CASSRGNEQYF. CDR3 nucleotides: TGTGCCAGCAGTCGAGGTAATGAGCAGTACTTC.